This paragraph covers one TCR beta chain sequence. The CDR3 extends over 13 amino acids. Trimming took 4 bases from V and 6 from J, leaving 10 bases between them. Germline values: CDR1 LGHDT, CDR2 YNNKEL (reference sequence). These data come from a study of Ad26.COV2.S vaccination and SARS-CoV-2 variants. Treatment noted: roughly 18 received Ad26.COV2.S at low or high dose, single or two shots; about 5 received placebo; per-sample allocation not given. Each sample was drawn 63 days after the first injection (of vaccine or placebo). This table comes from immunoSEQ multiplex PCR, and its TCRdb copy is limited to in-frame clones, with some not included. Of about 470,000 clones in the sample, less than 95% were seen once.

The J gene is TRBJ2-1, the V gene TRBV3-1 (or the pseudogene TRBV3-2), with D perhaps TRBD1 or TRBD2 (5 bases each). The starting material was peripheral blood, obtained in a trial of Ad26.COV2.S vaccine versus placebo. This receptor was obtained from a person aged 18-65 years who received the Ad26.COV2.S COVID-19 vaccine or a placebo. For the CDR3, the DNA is TGTGCCAGCAGCCTGGGGGTACCCAATGAGCAGTTCTTC. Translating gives CASSLGVPNEQFF.